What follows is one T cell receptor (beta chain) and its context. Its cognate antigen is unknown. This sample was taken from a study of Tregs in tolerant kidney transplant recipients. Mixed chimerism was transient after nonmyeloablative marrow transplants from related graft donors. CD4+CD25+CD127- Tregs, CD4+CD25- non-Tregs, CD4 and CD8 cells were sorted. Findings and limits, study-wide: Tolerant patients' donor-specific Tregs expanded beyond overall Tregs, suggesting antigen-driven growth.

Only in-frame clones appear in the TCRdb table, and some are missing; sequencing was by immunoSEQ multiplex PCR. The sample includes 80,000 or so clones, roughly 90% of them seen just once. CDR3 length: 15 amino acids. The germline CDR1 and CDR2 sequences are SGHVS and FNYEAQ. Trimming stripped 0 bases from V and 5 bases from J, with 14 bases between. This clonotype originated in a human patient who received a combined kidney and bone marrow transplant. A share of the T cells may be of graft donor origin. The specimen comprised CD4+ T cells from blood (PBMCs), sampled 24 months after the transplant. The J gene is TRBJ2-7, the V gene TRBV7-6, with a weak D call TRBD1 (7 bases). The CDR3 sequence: CASSLAGRGVNEQYF. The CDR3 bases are TGTGCCAGCAGCTTAGCCGGCAGGGGGGTCAACGAGCAGTACTTC.